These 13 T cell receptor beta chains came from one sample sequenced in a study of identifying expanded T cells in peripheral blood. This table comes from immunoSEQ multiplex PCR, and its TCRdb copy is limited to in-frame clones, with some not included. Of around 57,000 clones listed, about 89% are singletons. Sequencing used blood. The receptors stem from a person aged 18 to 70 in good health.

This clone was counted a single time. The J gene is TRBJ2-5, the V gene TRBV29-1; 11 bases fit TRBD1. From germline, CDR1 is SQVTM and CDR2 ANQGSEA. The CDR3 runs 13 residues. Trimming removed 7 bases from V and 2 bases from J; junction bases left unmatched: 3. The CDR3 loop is CSGRDRGQETQYF. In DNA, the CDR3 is TGCAGCGGTCGGGACAGGGGGCAAGAGACCCAGTACTTC.

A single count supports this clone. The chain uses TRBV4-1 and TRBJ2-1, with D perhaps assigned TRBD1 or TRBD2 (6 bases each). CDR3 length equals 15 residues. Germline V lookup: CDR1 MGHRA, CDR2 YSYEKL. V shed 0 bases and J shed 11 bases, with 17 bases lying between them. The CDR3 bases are TGCGCCAGCAGCCAAGAACGTTCCGGGGGCGATAAGCAGTTCTTC. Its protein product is CASSQERSGGDKQFF.

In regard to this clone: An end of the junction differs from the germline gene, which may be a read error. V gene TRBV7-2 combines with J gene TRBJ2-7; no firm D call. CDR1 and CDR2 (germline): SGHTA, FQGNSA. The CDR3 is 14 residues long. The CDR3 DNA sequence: TGCGCCAGCAGCCAAGAAATAGGGAAGGACGAGCAGTACTTC. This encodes CASSQEIGKDEQYF.

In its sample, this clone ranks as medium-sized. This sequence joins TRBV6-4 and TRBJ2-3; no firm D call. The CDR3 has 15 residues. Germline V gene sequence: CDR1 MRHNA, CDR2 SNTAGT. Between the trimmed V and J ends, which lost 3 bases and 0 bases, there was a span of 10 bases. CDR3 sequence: CASSEGSSSTDTQYF. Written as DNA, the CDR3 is TGTGCCAGCAGTGAAGGTAGCTCTAGCACAGATACGCAGTATTTT.

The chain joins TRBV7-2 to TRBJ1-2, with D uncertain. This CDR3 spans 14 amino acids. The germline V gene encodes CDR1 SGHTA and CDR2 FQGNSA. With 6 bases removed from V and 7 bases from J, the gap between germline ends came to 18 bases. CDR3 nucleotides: TGTGCCAGCAGTCTGAAGTCCGGGTGGGGTGGCTACACCTTC. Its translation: CASSLKSGWGGYTF.

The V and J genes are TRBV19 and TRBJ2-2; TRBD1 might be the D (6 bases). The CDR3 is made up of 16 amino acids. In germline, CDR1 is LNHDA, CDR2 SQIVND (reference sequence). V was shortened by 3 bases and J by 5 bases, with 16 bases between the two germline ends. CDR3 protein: CASSISDRTKTGELFF. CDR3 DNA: TGTGCCAGTAGTATCTCCGACAGGACCAAAACCGGGGAGCTGTTTTTT.

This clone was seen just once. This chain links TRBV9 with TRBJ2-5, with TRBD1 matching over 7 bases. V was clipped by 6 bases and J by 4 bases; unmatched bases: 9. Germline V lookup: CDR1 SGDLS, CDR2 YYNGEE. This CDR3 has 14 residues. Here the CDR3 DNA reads TGTGCCAGCATTATAACAGGGGAAAGAGAGACCCAGTACTTC. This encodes CASIITGERETQYF. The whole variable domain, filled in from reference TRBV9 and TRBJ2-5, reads DSGVTQTPKHLITATGQRVTLRCSPRSGDLSVYWYQQSLDQGLQFLIQYYNGEERAKGNILERFSAQQFPDLHSELNLSSLELGDSALYFCASIITGERETQYFGPGTRLLVL.

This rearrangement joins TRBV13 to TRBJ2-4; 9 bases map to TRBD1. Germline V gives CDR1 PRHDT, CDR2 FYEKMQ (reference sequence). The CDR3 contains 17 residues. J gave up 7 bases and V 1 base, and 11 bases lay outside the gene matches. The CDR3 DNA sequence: TGTGCCAGCAGCTTAGCGGGACAGGGAAGGGTCAGGAACATTCAGTACTTC. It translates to CASSLAGQGRVRNIQYF.

CDR3 coding DNA: TGTGCCAGTAGTATCGGCTCCCGGGCGTACGAGCAGTACTTC. This encodes CASSIGSRAYEQYF. V and J are TRBV19 and TRBJ2-7; D remains unclear. The V gene lost 3 bases and the J gene lost 4 bases, with 13 bases spanning the gap. Germline V lookup: CDR1 LNHDA, CDR2 SQIVND (reference sequence). The CDR3 has 14 amino acids.

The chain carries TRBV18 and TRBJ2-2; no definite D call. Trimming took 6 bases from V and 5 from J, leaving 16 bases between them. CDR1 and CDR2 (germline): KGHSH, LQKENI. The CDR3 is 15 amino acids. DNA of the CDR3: TGTGCCAGCTCCCCGCAGACCCTCGGAACCGGGGAGCTGTTTTTT. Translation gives CASSPQTLGTGELFF.

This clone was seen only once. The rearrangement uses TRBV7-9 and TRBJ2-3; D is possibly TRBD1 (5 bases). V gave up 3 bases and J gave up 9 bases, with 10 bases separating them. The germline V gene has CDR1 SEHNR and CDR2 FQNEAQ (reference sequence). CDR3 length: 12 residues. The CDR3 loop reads CASSLDNPTQYF. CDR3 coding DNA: TGTGCCAGCAGCTTGGACAACCCAACGCAGTATTTT.

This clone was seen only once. This CDR3 is CASSPAGAGEQYF. CDR3 DNA sequence: TGTGCCAGCAGCCCCGCGGGGGCGGGGGAGCAGTACTTC. V usage is TRBV5-6 and J usage is TRBJ2-7; D may be TRBD2 (7 bases). The CDR3 extends over 13 amino acids. In germline, CDR1 is SGHDT, CDR2 YYEEEE. V was shortened by 4 bases and J by 7 bases, with 15 bases between the two germline ends.

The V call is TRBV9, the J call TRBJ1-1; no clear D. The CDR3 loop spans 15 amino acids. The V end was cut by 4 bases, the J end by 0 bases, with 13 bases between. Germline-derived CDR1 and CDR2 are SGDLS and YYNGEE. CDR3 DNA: TGTGCCAGCAGCTCGCTTGGCACCTTGAACACTGAAGCTTTCTTT. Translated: CASSSLGTLNTEAFF.